A selection of T cell receptor beta chains follows, all from one sample in a study of blood T cell repertoires in COVID-19. Clones were sequenced by immunoSEQ multiplex PCR, and TCRdb holds only the in-frame ones, with some missing. The sample lists hundreds of thousands of clones, 70% to 90% occurring once. The material sequenced was PBMCs or T cells enriched from blood (not recorded which). The receptors stem from a woman in her 30s who had recovered from COVID-19. The CDR3 runs from the conserved cysteine through the conserved F or W. The order of the fields is CDR3 protein, CDR3 DNA, D gene, clone size, J gene, V gene. The D gene is left open where the match is weak. Size is omitted from some rows. Given values are once, few, many or a class for expanded clones.

CASSWFQGNQPQHF,TGTGCCAGTAGTTGGTTCCAGGGCAATCAGCCCCAGCATTTT,.,.,TRBJ1-5,TRBV19
CASSLAGVNTIYF,TGCGCCAGCAGCTTGGCCGGGGTAAACACCATATATTTT,.,.,TRBJ1-3,TRBV5-1
CASSSRLVIDEQFF,TGTGCCAGCAGTTCAAGGCTAGTCATCGATGAGCAGTTCTTC,.,.,TRBJ2-1,TRBV27
CASSLYRRGNQPQHF,TGTGCCAGCAGTTTATATCGGCGGGGCAATCAGCCCCAGCATTTT,.,.,TRBJ1-5,TRBV27
CASGQYFSPLHF,TGTGCCTCGGGGCAATACTTCTCACCCCTCCACTTT,.,.,TRBJ1-6,TRBV30
CASSEWGRETQYF,TGTGCCAGCAGTGAATGGGGGCGGGAGACCCAGTACTTC,.,.,TRBJ2-5,TRBV25-1
CASSLLAGESYEQYF,TGTGCCAGCAGTTTACTAGCGGGAGAGTCCTACGAGCAGTACTTC,TRBD2,.,TRBJ2-7,TRBV28
CASLGQKDQPQHF,TGTGCCAGCTTAGGACAGAAGGATCAGCCCCAGCATTTT,.,.,TRBJ1-5,TRBV21-1
CASSAQQGNTEAFF,TGTGCCAGCAGCGCTCAACAGGGGAACACTGAAGCTTTCTTT,.,.,TRBJ1-1,TRBV9
CASSLDRNTEAFF,TGTGCCAGCAGTCTGGACAGGAACACTGAAGCTTTCTTT,.,few,TRBJ1-1,TRBV7-2
CAISLTGGVYNEQFF,TGTGCCATCAGTCTTACAGGGGGGGTATACAATGAGCAGTTCTTC,.,.,TRBJ2-1,TRBV10-3
CASSPRGYTEAFF,TGTGCCAGCTCACCAAGAGGTTACACTGAAGCTTTCTTT,.,.,TRBJ1-1,TRBV18
CATSRDDRGSPYEQYF,TGTGCCACCAGCAGAGATGACAGGGGATCCCCCTACGAGCAGTACTTC,TRBD1,.,TRBJ2-7,TRBV15
CASSSDRGGNQPQHF,TGTGCCAGCAGCTCCGACAGGGGCGGGAATCAGCCCCAGCATTTT,TRBD1,.,TRBJ1-5,TRBV3-1/TRBV3-2
CTSSQDPARSSYNEQFF,TGCACCAGCAGCCAAGACCCTGCGAGGAGCTCCTACAATGAGCAGTTCTTC,.,few,TRBJ2-1,TRBV1
CAIREQGKGLYEQYF,TGTGCCATCAGGGAACAGGGAAAAGGTCTTTACGAGCAGTACTTC,.,.,TRBJ2-7,TRBV10-3
CASMLAGRDTQYF,TGTGCCAGCATGCTAGCCGGGCGGGATACGCAGTATTTT,.,.,TRBJ2-3,TRBV28
CASSSRGTQNIQYF,TGTGCCAGCAGTTCTCGAGGGACTCAAAACATTCAGTACTTC,.,.,TRBJ2-4,TRBV6-5
CASKGAPQGGNTIYF,TGTGCCAGCAAAGGGGCCCCGCAGGGGGGAAACACCATATATTTT,.,.,TRBJ1-3,TRBV28
CATGPPAGLKSDTQYF,TGTGCCACCGGCCCCCCAGCGGGACTAAAGTCAGATACGCAGTATTTT,TRBD2,.,TRBJ2-3,TRBV27
CASSLITGQETQYF,TGTGCCAGCAGCCTCATAACAGGCCAAGAGACCCAGTACTTC,.,.,TRBJ2-5,TRBV7-2
CATSTETGLRYGYTF,TGTGCCACCAGCACAGAGACGGGACTTCGGTATGGCTACACCTTC,.,once,TRBJ1-2,TRBV15
CASSSLTGVTEAFF,TGTGCCAGCAGCTCTCTTACAGGGGTAACTGAAGCTTTCTTT,TRBD1,.,TRBJ1-1,TRBV28
CSATDRGKGEQFF,TGCAGTGCTACTGACAGGGGAAAGGGTGAGCAGTTCTTC,TRBD1,.,TRBJ2-1,TRBV20-1
CATSDRAKETQYF,TGTGCCACCAGCGACAGAGCAAAAGAGACCCAGTACTTC,.,.,TRBJ2-5,TRBV24-1
CASSPPTGLGYGYTF,TGTGCCAGTAGTCCACCGACAGGGCTGGGCTATGGCTACACCTTC,TRBD1,few,TRBJ1-2,TRBV19
CASSFGQLSPLHF,TGTGCCAGCAGTTTCGGACAGCTATCACCCCTCCACTTT,.,.,TRBJ1-6,TRBV27
CASSIEHRGTRMKETQYF,TGTGCCAGTAGTATAGAGCACAGGGGTACGCGCATGAAAGAGACCCAGTACTTC,TRBD1,.,TRBJ2-5,TRBV19
CASSHRQRPLHTEQFF,TGTGCCAGCAGCCATAGACAGCGACCACTACATACTGAGCAGTTCTTC,.,.,TRBJ2-1,TRBV3-1/TRBV3-2
CASSFSRGSNYGYTF,TGTGCCAGCAGTTTCTCCAGGGGCTCTAACTATGGCTACACCTTC,.,.,TRBJ1-2,TRBV28
CASSLAGPNTEAFF,TGCGCCAGCAGCTTGGCGGGTCCAAACACTGAAGCTTTCTTT,.,.,TRBJ1-1,TRBV5-1
CASTDTPGHNAEAFF,TGTGCCAGCACCGACACCCCGGGACACAATGCTGAAGCTTTCTTT,.,.,TRBJ1-1,TRBV27
CAITRDGNTEAFF,TGTGCCATCACCCGGGATGGCAACACTGAAGCTTTCTTT,.,.,TRBJ1-1,TRBV10-3
CASSPTGTSGTSEQFF,TGTGCCAGCAGCCCAACCGGGACTAGCGGCACCAGTGAGCAGTTCTTC,TRBD2,.,TRBJ2-1,TRBV7-3
CASSSYGQINTEAFF,TGTGCCAGCAGCTCATATGGACAGATTAACACTGAAGCTTTCTTT,.,.,TRBJ1-1,TRBV7-8
CASTHRGSIGELFF,TGTGCCAGCACCCACAGGGGGTCGATCGGGGAGCTGTTTTTT,TRBD1,.,TRBJ2-2,TRBV6-5
CASSLVDTNQPQHF,TGTGCCAGCAGCTTAGTGGACACGAATCAGCCCCAGCATTTT,.,.,TRBJ1-5,TRBV7-8
CASSRPHRSSYNEQFF,TGCGCCAGCAGCCGACCCCACAGGAGCTCCTACAATGAGCAGTTCTTC,.,.,TRBJ2-1,TRBV4-1
CASSLEGQRTDTQYF,TGTGCCAGCAGTTTAGAGGGACAGCGCACAGATACGCAGTATTTT,TRBD1,.,TRBJ2-3,TRBV28
CASGDPTGVTNEKLFF,TGTGCCAGTGGGGACCCGACGGGGGTAACTAATGAAAAACTGTTTTTT,.,.,TRBJ1-4,TRBV19
CASSTDNRNTGELFF,TGTGCCAGCAGCACCGACAACCGGAACACCGGGGAGCTGTTTTTT,.,.,TRBJ2-2,TRBV7-2
CASSAKPGQRSSGANVLTF,TGTGCCAGCAGCGCCAAACCGGGACAGCGAAGCTCTGGGGCCAACGTCCTGACTTTC,TRBD1,.,TRBJ2-6,TRBV9
CSGETGMNTEAFF,TGCAGCGGGGAAACAGGAATGAACACTGAAGCTTTCTTT,.,once,TRBJ1-1,TRBV29-1
CASREGLAGEQYF,TGTGCCAGCAGGGAGGGACTAGCCGGCGAGCAGTACTTC,TRBD2,.,TRBJ2-7,TRBV2
CAWSPVRFDSPLHF,TGTGCCTGGAGTCCCGTCAGGTTCGATTCACCCCTCCACTTT,.,once,TRBJ1-6,TRBV30
CASSVDPMGTGWDHGELFF,TGTGCCAGCAGCGTAGACCCAATGGGCACAGGCTGGGATCACGGGGAGCTGTTTTTT,.,.,TRBJ2-2,TRBV9
CASSPPRGHYGYTF,TGTGCCAGCAGCCCACCCAGGGGACACTATGGCTACACCTTC,.,.,TRBJ1-2,TRBV7-9
CASHRERNTEAFF,TGTGCCAGTCACAGGGAGAGGAACACTGAAGCTTTCTTT,.,.,TRBJ1-1,TRBV2
CASSPLGGAGETQYF,TGTGCCAGCAGCCCACTGGGGGGGGCCGGAGAGACCCAGTACTTC,.,.,TRBJ2-5,TRBV7-3
CASSQARGAGNSPLHF,TGCGCCAGCAGCCAAGCCCGGGGGGCAGGGAATTCACCCCTCCACTTT,.,.,TRBJ1-6,TRBV4-3
CASSEHSKLHTIYF,TGTGCCAGCAGTGAACACAGCAAGCTCCACACCATATATTTT,.,.,TRBJ1-3,TRBV6-1
CASSDGTAGRGNTIYF,TGCGCCAGCAGCGATGGGACAGCCGGTCGTGGAAACACCATATATTTT,TRBD1,.,TRBJ1-3,TRBV4-3
CASSPLADSTDTQYF,TGTGCCAGCAGCCCGCTAGCGGATAGCACAGATACGCAGTATTTT,TRBD2,.,TRBJ2-3,TRBV6-5
CASSLSGTGEDGYTF,TGTGCCAGCAGCTTGTCCGGGACAGGGGAAGATGGCTACACCTTC,TRBD1,.,TRBJ1-2,TRBV7-9
CASGTGLAGYNEQFF,TGTGCTAGTGGTACGGGACTAGCGGGGTACAATGAGCAGTTCTTC,TRBD2,.,TRBJ2-1,TRBV12-5
CAFSGTGGQPQHF,TGTGCCTTCTCCGGGACAGGAGGCCAGCCCCAGCATTTT,TRBD1,.,TRBJ1-5,TRBV30
CASSSGGRLAGVNEQFF,TGCGCCAGCAGCTCGGGGGGGCGACTAGCGGGCGTCAATGAGCAGTTCTTC,TRBD2,.,TRBJ2-1,TRBV5-1
CASSQHPRGTYEQYF,TGTGCCAGCAGCCAACATCCTCGGGGGACCTACGAGCAGTACTTC,.,.,TRBJ2-7,TRBV6-6